This entry features one T cell receptor beta chain sequence. This sample is drawn from a study of blood T cell repertoires in COVID-19. Study information: From the United States, Italy and Spain came samples of acute and convalescent COVID-19.

Germline V gene data show CDR1 as SGHKS and CDR2 as YYEKEE (reference sequence). Trimming pared 2 bases from V and 4 bases from J, leaving 13 bases between. This CDR3 is 14 amino acids long. In the original processing: The assay estimated nucleated cells by amplifying reference gene primers. Clones were read by immunoSEQ multiplex PCR, and TCRdb kept only the in-frame ones, dropping some. V and J calls plus clone size are reproduced from that table; the DNA served to infer D and trimming. The sample has roughly 130,000 clones; 84% are singletons. The sequence was obtained from a man younger than 40 with COVID-19, enrolled during active disease. The V gene is TRBV5-5, the J gene TRBJ2-7; TRBD2 is a possible D gene (5 bases). The sequenced sample was peripheral blood. The CDR3 DNA is TGTGCCAGCAGCTTCCCCGGGATGGGATACGAGCAGTACTTC. Translating gives CASSFPGMGYEQYF.